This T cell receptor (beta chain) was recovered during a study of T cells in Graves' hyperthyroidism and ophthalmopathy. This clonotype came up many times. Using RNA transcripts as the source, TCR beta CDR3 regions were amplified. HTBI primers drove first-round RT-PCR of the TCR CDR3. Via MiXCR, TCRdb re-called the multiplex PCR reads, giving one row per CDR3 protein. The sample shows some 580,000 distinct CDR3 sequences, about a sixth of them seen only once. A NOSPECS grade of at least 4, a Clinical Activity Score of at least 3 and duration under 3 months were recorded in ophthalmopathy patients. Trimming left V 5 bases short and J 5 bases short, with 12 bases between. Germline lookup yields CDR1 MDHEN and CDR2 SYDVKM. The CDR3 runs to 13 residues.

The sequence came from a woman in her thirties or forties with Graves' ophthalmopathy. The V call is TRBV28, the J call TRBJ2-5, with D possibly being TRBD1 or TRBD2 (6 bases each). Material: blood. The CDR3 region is CASSAGQAETQYF. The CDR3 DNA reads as TGTGCCAGCAGTGCGGGACAAGCCGAGACCCAGTACTTC.